This T cell receptor beta chain was sequenced during a study of Tregs in tolerant kidney transplant recipients. Note on this clone: Its target is unknown. The read finishes 3 residues shy of the CDR3 end, and the germline J gene is used to complete it.

Whole-study findings and limits: Validation in larger populations is needed because few patients were studied. Biological reproducibility was not directly addressed, but technical replication error appeared minimal. Expanding Tregs on activated donor B cells appeared to best identify donor-specific TCRbeta clones.

Recipients received nonmyeloablative bone marrow transplants from related graft donors, with transient mixed chimerism. Unstimulated regulatory T cells (CD4+CD25+CD127-), CD4+CD25- non-regulatory cells, CD4 and CD8 cells were FACS-sorted from thawed PBMCs. The method was immunoSEQ multiplex PCR; TCRdb's version includes in-frame clones alone and lacks a portion of them. This listing includes around 15,000 clones. Germline V gene data show CDR1 as DFQATT and CDR2 as SNEGSKA (reference sequence). The V end lost 1 base, the J end lost 3 bases, and 10 bases lay between the germline ends. The CDR3 sequence is 13 residues long.

This chain joins TRBV20-1 and TRBJ2-7; TRBD1 might be the D (6 bases). The sequence derives from a human patient who received a combined kidney and bone marrow transplant. Some T cells here may be from the graft donor. The sample consisted of CD4+ T cells from blood (PBMCs), taken 12 months after the transplant. Partial CDR3 DNA: TGCAGTGCTAGAGTCCAGGGGAGCTACGAG. Protein: CSARVQGSYE. The full-length CDR3 reads as CSARVQGSYEQYF.